This is a list of T cell receptor beta chains from one sample in a study of cytomegalovirus exposure and HLA in healthy donors. Method: immunoSEQ multiplex PCR; TCRdb's copy keeps in-frame clones and lacks some. The sample shows approximately 54,000 clones, roughly 89% of them seen only once. Specimen: PBMCs. The receptors here all came from a young woman in good health and CMV-seropositive. Both conserved end residues are part of each CDR3. Fields, in order: CDR3 length, D gene, J gene, V gene, clone size, CDR3 DNA, CDR3 protein. A D gene is named only where the DNA matches it firmly. Size values are once, few and many counts, or a class for expanded clones, and some rows have none.

>17|TRBD2|TRBJ2-5|TRBV5-1|-
TGCGCCAGCAGCTCGATCGCGGGGGGCCTTTCTCGAGAGACCCAGTACTTC
CASSSIAGGLSRETQYF
>13|TRBD1|TRBJ1-2|TRBV10-2|-
TGCGCCAGCAGAGGACAGGGAAACTATGGCTACACCTTC
CASRGQGNYGYTF
>14|-|TRBJ1-4|TRBV6-5|-
TGTGCCAGCAGTTACCGAGGAAGGGGTGAAAAACTGTTTTTT
CASSYRGRGEKLFF
>14|TRBD1|TRBJ1-2|TRBV2|-
TGTGCCAGCAGATCCGGGACAGGGGGCGGAAGAAGCACCTTC
CASRSGTGGGRSTF
>14|TRBD1|TRBJ1-1|TRBV5-4|once
TGTGCCAGCAGCTGGGGACAGACGAACACTGAAGCTTTCTTT
CASSWGQTNTEAFF
>17|TRBD2|TRBJ2-3|TRBV4-2|-
TGTGCCAGCAGCCAATTAAGCGGGGGGGCCTCTGGGGATACGCAGTATTTT
CASSQLSGGASGDTQYF
>16|-|TRBJ2-7|TRBV19|-
TGTGCCAGTAGTATCAGGGTATCCAATTTCAAGAACGAGCAGTACTTC
CASSIRVSNFKNEQYF
>14|-|TRBJ2-7|TRBV5-1|-
TGCGCCAGCAGCCCGACAGGTAGGGGGTACGAGCAGTACTTC
CASSPTGRGYEQYF
>14|-|TRBJ2-5|TRBV7-3|once
TGTGCCAGCAGCCTCGGGGGGCCCCAAGAGACCCAGTACTTC
CASSLGGPQETQYF
>14|TRBD1|TRBJ1-2|TRBV11-1|-
TGTGCCAGCAGCTTACAGGGGGCCGACTATGGCTACACCTTC
CASSLQGADYGYTF
>14|-|TRBJ2-7|TRBV11-2|-
TGTGCCAGCAGCTTCGGTACAGGGTTCTACGAGCAGTACTTC
CASSFGTGFYEQYF
>18|TRBD1|TRBJ2-5|TRBV7-9|-
TGTGCCAGCAGCTTAGCGCGGAGGGACAGGGGGAAGGGAGAGACCCAGTACTTC
CASSLARRDRGKGETQYF
>13|-|TRBJ2-3|TRBV11-3|-
TGTGCCAGCAGCTTAAAACAGAAAGATACGCAGTATTTT
CASSLKQKDTQYF
>13|-|TRBJ2-3|TRBV5-3|-
TGTGCCCTCGAAGGCAGGGTGAAAGATACGCAGTATTTT
CALEGRVKDTQYF
>16|-|TRBJ2-1|TRBV7-6|-
TGTGCCAGCAGCACCGACCCCGGGGGAGCTTACAATGAGCAGTTCTTC
CASSTDPGGAYNEQFF
>14|TRBD2|TRBJ2-5|TRBV18|-
TGTGCCAGCTCACCACGGGGGGGACAAGAGACCCAGTACTTC
CASSPRGGQETQYF
>17|TRBD2|TRBJ2-7|TRBV5-4|-
TGTGCCAGCGCCCCAAAGGGAACTAGCGGGGGGTCCTACGAGCAGTACTTC
CASAPKGTSGGSYEQYF
>15|-|TRBJ2-2|TRBV5-5|once
TGTGCCAGCAGCTTCTCTGGGACAACGTCCGGGGAGCTGTTTTTT
CASSFSGTTSGELFF
>15|TRBD2|TRBJ2-3|TRBV7-2|-
TGTGCCAGCAGCCCGGGGGGCGGGGGGTCAGATACGCAGTATTTT
CASSPGGGGSDTQYF
>13|-|TRBJ1-5|TRBV18|-
TGTGCCAGCTCACCAGGGCCCAGTCAGCCCCAGCATTTT
CASSPGPSQPQHF
>12|-|TRBJ2-1|TRBV2|once
TGTGCCAGCAGTAAGACAGACAATGAGCAGTTCTTC
CASSKTDNEQFF
>12|-|TRBJ1-4|TRBV6-1|-
TGTGCCAGCAGTTCTATAGAGGGAAAACTGTTTTTT
CASSSIEGKLFF
>14|-|TRBJ2-7|TRBV9|-
TGTGCCAGCAGCGTAGACCCAACCCCTATAGAGCAGTACTTC
CASSVDPTPIEQYF
>15|TRBD1|TRBJ2-7|TRBV7-6|-
TGTGCCAGCAGCCTCAGGGCACAGGGGGCATACGAGCAGTACTTC
CASSLRAQGAYEQYF
>14|TRBD2|TRBJ2-7|TRBV28|-
TGTGCCAGCAGTTTATTTGGGGGGGCCTACGAGCAGTACTTC
CASSLFGGAYEQYF
>17|-|TRBJ2-7|TRBV5-1|-
TGCGCCAGCAGCTGGGGATTGGGGACATCCGTCGCCTACGAGCAGTACTTC
CASSWGLGTSVAYEQYF
>20|TRBD2|TRBJ2-3|TRBV5-1|-
TGCGCCAGCAGCTTGGCACCCACTAGCGGGGGGGCCCGTGGAACAGATACGCAGTATTTT
CASSLAPTSGGARGTDTQYF
>13|-|TRBJ1-6|TRBV7-3|few
TGTGCCAGCAGCCCGGGGAGAAATTCACCCCTCCACTTT
CASSPGRNSPLHF
>13|-|TRBJ2-2|TRBV6-5|-
TGTGCCAGCAGTGGCACTAGCACCGGGGAGCTGTTTTTT
CASSGTSTGELFF
>15|-|TRBJ2-1|TRBV6-5|-
TGTGCCAGCAGTTACTCAGGAGGAGGTGGCAATGAGCAGTTCTTC
CASSYSGGGGNEQFF
>15|TRBD2|TRBJ2-3|TRBV19|-
TGTGCCAGTAGTCTGGCTAGCGGAAGCACAGATACGCAGTATTTT
CASSLASGSTDTQYF